Sequencing of this T cell receptor beta chain was carried out in a study of blood T cell repertoires in COVID-19. Study information: Some COVID-19 samples were acute and others convalescent; all came from the United States, Italy and Spain. In each case, the material was cDNA or gDNA derived from T cells, B-cell-depleted T cells, or PBMCs.

The germline V and J ends were trimmed by 5 bases and 6 bases, with 7 bases remaining between them. This CDR3 contains 11 residues. The V gene's germline CDR1 is SQVTM and CDR2 ANQGSEA. Under the authors' procedure: Reference gene primer amplification in the assay estimated nucleated cell counts. Clones were read by immunoSEQ multiplex PCR, and TCRdb kept only the in-frame ones, dropping some. The DNA gave D and trimming, while V, J and clone size come from that table. The sample holds approximately 240,000 clones, 84% seen once. The V gene is TRBV29-1, the J gene TRBJ2-2, with D possibly TRBD2 on 6 matching bases. Sequencing input: peripheral blood. The receptor was isolated from a woman aged 60-75 years who had recovered from COVID-19. CDR3 sequence: CSVRRAGELFF. The CDR3 DNA reads as TGCAGCGTTCGGAGGGCCGGGGAGCTGTTTTTT.